Listed below are T cell receptor beta chains from one sample, sequenced in a study of T-cell reconstitution after alpha-beta-depleted transplantation in children. TCRdb re-derived calls from the PCR reads in MiXCR, one entry per CDR3 protein. Of fewer than 500,000 distinct CDR3 sequences detected, over 40% appear once; the ten largest clones hold 27%. The sequenced sample was PBMCs, obtained before TCRalphabeta/CD19-depleted stem cell transplant. The receptor source for this set is a girl aged 2-10 years with aplastic anemia, due to receive a stem cell transplant. The CDR3 runs from the conserved cysteine through the conserved F or W. Each record gives: D gene, J gene, V gene, clone size, CDR3 DNA, CDR3 protein. The D gene is left open where the match is weak. Where a row states a size, it is once, few, many or the class of an expanded clone; other rows omit it.

-	TRBJ1-5	TRBV7-9	-	TGTGCCAGCAGCTTAGAAGGTCACCCCCAGCATTTT	CASSLEGHPQHF
TRBD2	TRBJ2-1	TRBV11-3	many	TGTGCCAGCAGCTTAGATCCCTCGACTAGCGGAGTTGAGCAGTTCTTC	CASSLDPSTSGVEQFF
TRBD1	TRBJ2-7	TRBV20-1	many	TGCAGTGCCCCGGGACAGAGCTCCTACGAGCAGTACTTC	CSAPGQSSYEQYF
-	TRBJ2-6	TRBV5-1	few	TGCGCCAGCACCCAGGACACCTCTGGGGCCAACGTCCTGACTTTC	CASTQDTSGANVLTF
TRBD1	TRBJ2-7	TRBV27	-	TGTGCCAGCAGGGGACAGACCTCCTGCGAGCAGTACTTC	CASRGQTSCEQYF
TRBD2	TRBJ2-2	TRBV20-1	many	TGCAGTGCTAGAGGGGGAGGGATGGCCGGGGAGCTGTTTTTT	CSARGGGMAGELFF
-	TRBJ2-3	TRBV7-6	many	TGTGCCAGCAGCTTAGCGGGGGGGCTCGGAGATACGCAGTATTTT	CASSLAGGLGDTQYF
-	TRBJ2-1	TRBV6-1	few	TGTGCCAGCAGTGAATGGGGGGCCTACAATGAGCAGTTCTTC	CASSEWGAYNEQFF
-	TRBJ2-3	TRBV5-1	few	TGCGCCAGCAGCTTCAGCGGGACAGAGGTAGATACGCAGTATTTT	CASSFSGTEVDTQYF
-	TRBJ2-1	TRBV5-1	once	TGCGCCAGCAGCGCGACAGATGGAGGTGGAAGCTTCTTC	CASSATDGGGSFF
TRBD2	TRBJ2-7	TRBV20-1	many	TGCAGTGCTCATCGACTAGCGGGAAGGTCCTACGAGCAGTACTTC	CSAHRLAGRSYEQYF
TRBD1	TRBJ1-3	TRBV7-2	-	TGTGCCAGCAGCTTAAATCAGGGGGCCTCTGGAAACACCATATATTTT	CASSLNQGASGNTIYF
TRBD2	TRBJ2-5	TRBV29-1	once	TGCAGCGTTGAACGGGCGGGAGGAGGGCAAGAGACCCAGTACTTC	CSVERAGGGQETQYF
TRBD1	TRBJ2-5	TRBV20-1	few	TGCAGTGCTACCCCCTTTACAGGGGCCTTACAAGAGACCCAGTACTTC	CSATPFTGALQETQYF
TRBD2	TRBJ2-1	TRBV7-8	many	TGTGCCAGCAGCCCCACGGGCGGGAGGGAGAGAAATGAGCAGTTCTTC	CASSPTGGRERNEQFF
-	TRBJ2-3	TRBV9	many	TGTGCCAGCAGCGTAGCGGTAATGGACACAGATACGCAGTATTTT	CASSVAVMDTDTQYF
TRBD2	TRBJ2-1	TRBV29-1	-	TGCAGCGTTGACGTCGGGGGGGCACGACTGGATGAGCAGTTCTTC	CSVDVGGARLDEQFF
-	TRBJ2-1	TRBV7-2	-	TGTGCCAGCAGCCCGGTTTGGAGGGCCCGCTCCTACAATGAGCAGTTCTTC	CASSPVWRARSYNEQFF
-	TRBJ2-3	TRBV11-1	-	TGTGCCAGCAGCTTATCTCGCAGGAGGGCTGATACGCAGTATTTT	CASSLSRRRADTQYF
-	TRBJ1-1	TRBV15	few	TGTGCCACCAGCAGAGGAGGGTCGGGGAACACTGAAGCTTTCTTT	CATSRGGSGNTEAFF
-	TRBJ2-1	TRBV28	few	TGTGCCAGCAGTTTTACGGCAAAATACAATGAGCAGTTCTTC	CASSFTAKYNEQFF
-	TRBJ2-5	TRBV7-9	-	TGTGCCAGCAGCCCCCTCTGGCCGAACCAAGAGACCCAGTACTTC	CASSPLWPNQETQYF
-	TRBJ1-2	TRBV7-9	-	TGTGCCAGCAGCTTAAGTGAGGCCTCGGGCTACACCTTC	CASSLSEASGYTF
-	TRBJ1-5	TRBV7-2	-	TGTGCCAGCAGCCCTCAGGCCACCCCTAGCAATCAGCCCCAGCATTTT	CASSPQATPSNQPQHF
-	TRBJ2-5	TRBV5-5	many	TGTGCCAGCAGCTTTCCCCCCCCGGAGGAGACCCAGTACTTC	CASSFPPPEETQYF
-	TRBJ1-5	TRBV18	-	TGTGCCAGCTCACGCGGGACTCCCGAGGTTCAGCCCCAGCATTTT	CASSRGTPEVQPQHF